This T cell receptor beta chain came from a study of beta chain features in type 1 diabetes. Germline-derived CDR1 and CDR2 are MGHRA and YSYEKL. There are 20 residues in the CDR3. The V gene end was trimmed by 0 bases and the J gene end by 0 bases; junction bases not matched to a gene: 11. This clone has a handful of counts. Its antigen is currently unknown. Whole-study findings and limits: Relative to healthy donors, patients appeared to have naive, central memory and Treg TCRB repertoires that were more similar. PCR, the amplification step, might favor shorter templates, equally in patients and controls. A moderate, significant TCRB CDR3 shortening appeared in type 1 diabetes across four CD4+ subsets.

Sequencing targeted expressed TCRB transcripts, as all isolated RNA had been reverse transcribed. The average read count of naive, central memory and regulatory T cell samples was approximately 3.5 million. Here immunoSEQ multiplex PCR was the method, and the copy in TCRdb shows in-frame clones only, minus some. The table has under 200,000 clones, about 8.3% seen once. Sequenced input: central memory CD4+ T cells from blood. This sequence originates from a woman aged 18-29 years with type 1 diabetes. The chain uses TRBV4-1 and TRBJ1-3; 10 bases are a match to TRBD1. Here the CDR3 reads CASSQDHRGTGDPSGNTIYF. CDR3 DNA: TGCGCCAGCAGCCAAGATCATCGCGGGACAGGGGACCCCTCTGGAAACACCATATATTTT.